Listed below are T cell receptor beta chains from one sample, sequenced in a study of cytomegalovirus exposure and HLA in healthy donors. Clones were sequenced by immunoSEQ multiplex PCR, and TCRdb holds only the in-frame ones, with some missing. The sample lists around 110,000 clones, about 70% occurring once. Sequenced input: PBMCs. These receptors came from a female donor in good health and CMV-seronegative. CDR3s include the opening cysteine and the closing phenylalanine or tryptophan. D genes are given only for firm matches. Size tells how often a clone was seen (once, few, many) or the class of an expanded clone, and some rows leave it out.

v_gene	d_gene	j_gene	abundance	CDR3aa	CDR3nt
TRBV6-6	.	TRBJ2-1	.	CASTGVPYNEQFF	TGTGCCAGCACGGGAGTACCCTACAATGAGCAGTTCTTC
TRBV5-1	TRBD1	TRBJ1-1	.	CASSWTGDDTEAFF	TGCGCCAGCAGCTGGACAGGGGACGACACTGAAGCTTTCTTT
TRBV9	TRBD2	TRBJ2-5	.	CASSVGASGLETQYF	TGTGCCAGCAGCGTAGGGGCTAGCGGTCTGGAGACCCAGTACTTC
TRBV29-1	TRBD1	TRBJ2-2	.	CSSRQGSTGELFF	TGCAGCTCCCGACAGGGGAGCACCGGGGAGCTGTTTTTT
TRBV6-5	TRBD2	TRBJ2-1	.	CASSLTRGGAYEQFF	TGTGCCAGCAGCCTCACTCGCGGGGGGGCCTATGAGCAGTTCTTC
TRBV20-1	TRBD2	TRBJ2-7	.	CSGGGPYEQYF	TGCAGCGGGGGGGGCCCCTACGAGCAGTACTTC
TRBV2	.	TRBJ2-1	few	CASSVASNNEQFF	TGTGCCAGCAGTGTAGCGTCCAACAATGAGCAGTTCTTC
TRBV5-8	TRBD1	TRBJ1-2	.	CATSRTGSGYTF	TGTGCCACCTCCAGGACAGGGTCCGGCTACACCTTC
TRBV9	.	TRBJ2-1	few	CASSPLALSSYNEQFF	TGTGCCAGCAGCCCCTTAGCGTTGAGCTCCTACAATGAGCAGTTCTTC
TRBV4-3	TRBD2	TRBJ2-1	.	CASSQERPFSGRARDEQFF	TGCGCCAGCAGCCAAGAACGGCCTTTTAGCGGGAGGGCTCGGGATGAGCAGTTCTTC
TRBV25-1	TRBD1	TRBJ1-4	.	CASSEIRTGSGEKLFF	TGTGCCAGCAGTGAAATTCGGACAGGATCTGGGGAAAAACTGTTTTTT
TRBV30	TRBD2	TRBJ2-7	once	CAWSGWGGYEQYF	TGTGCCTGGAGTGGGTGGGGGGGTTACGAGCAGTACTTC
TRBV30	.	TRBJ1-6	.	CAWSNSFSYNSPLHF	TGTGCCTGGAGCAACAGTTTCTCCTATAATTCACCCCTCCACTTT
TRBV2	TRBD2	TRBJ2-1	.	CASSDPSGRSYNEQFF	TGTGCCAGCAGTGACCCAAGCGGGAGGAGCTACAATGAGCAGTTCTTC
TRBV9	.	TRBJ2-1	.	CASSRDSRNLEQFF	TGTGCCAGCAGCCGGGACTCCCGAAACCTTGAGCAGTTCTTC
TRBV7-2	TRBD2	TRBJ2-7	.	CASSLRTSGSSYEQYF	TGTGCCAGCAGCTTACGGACTAGCGGTTCCTCCTACGAGCAGTACTTC
TRBV6-5	TRBD1	TRBJ1-3	.	CASSPTGAGNTIYF	TGTGCCAGCAGTCCAACAGGGGCAGGAAACACCATATATTTT
TRBV6-6	.	TRBJ1-1	.	CASSYSNGGDTEAFF	TGTGCCAGCAGTTACTCGAACGGGGGGGACACTGAAGCTTTCTTT
TRBV7-2	.	TRBJ2-5	.	CASSLGAPVGGQETQYF	TGTGCCAGCAGCTTAGGAGCCCCGGTCGGGGGTCAAGAGACCCAGTACTTC
TRBV11-3	.	TRBJ2-7	.	CASSLATSGEQYF	TGTGCCAGCAGCTTAGCAACTAGTGGCGAGCAGTACTTC
TRBV7-6	TRBD1	TRBJ2-3	few	CASSSLRDREGDTQYF	TGTGCCAGCAGCTCCCTAAGGGACAGGGAGGGAGATACGCAGTATTTT
TRBV7-2	.	TRBJ2-2	.	CASSKTPNTGELFF	TGTGCCAGCAGCAAGACACCGAACACCGGGGAGCTGTTTTTT
TRBV4-3	TRBD2	TRBJ2-3	.	CASSQAGTSGSPDTQYF	TGCGCCAGCAGCCAAGCCGGGACTAGCGGGAGTCCTGATACGCAGTATTTT
TRBV29-1	TRBD2	TRBJ2-5	.	CSVKGGGGYQETQYF	TGCAGCGTAAAGGGGGGCGGGGGGTACCAAGAGACCCAGTACTTC
TRBV9	.	TRBJ1-1	.	CASSVAGGLGLGSTEAFF	TGTGCCAGCAGCGTAGCTGGAGGGTTGGGGCTCGGAAGCACTGAAGCTTTCTTT
TRBV28	.	TRBJ1-2	.	CASRGQGGYTF	TGTGCCAGCCGAGGTCAAGGTGGCTACACCTTC
TRBV7-9	TRBD1	TRBJ2-7	.	CASSALRDRALGGTYEQYF	TGTGCCAGCAGCGCCCTTCGGGACAGGGCCCTCGGAGGCACCTACGAGCAGTACTTC
TRBV27	.	TRBJ2-7	once	CASSLPGGEQYF	TGTGCCAGCAGTTTGCCCGGAGGCGAGCAGTACTTC
TRBV12-5	.	TRBJ2-2	few	CASGLNGDTGELFF	TGTGCTAGTGGTTTGAACGGGGACACCGGGGAGCTGTTTTTT
TRBV10-3	TRBD2	TRBJ2-7	.	CAISVTSGLEDEQYF	TGTGCCATCAGTGTGACTAGCGGGTTGGAGGACGAGCAGTACTTC
TRBV9	TRBD1	TRBJ1-1	.	CASSVEGQGGNTEAFF	TGTGCCAGCAGCGTAGAAGGACAGGGCGGGAACACTGAAGCTTTCTTT